The clone carrying this T cell receptor beta chain was observed a few times. Its specificity is not known. A second roughly 6 to 12 cycle PCR used barcoded and J-beta primers. TCRdb redid the calling of the 5' RACE reads with MiXCR, one entry per CDR3 protein. The profile shows hundreds of thousands of distinct CDR3 sequences, 25% to 30% of them singletons. This entry comes from a study of blood T cells in healthy people across ages. Study-level results: While age rose, TCR beta diversity per million T cells dropped in a roughly linear way.

Isolated per sample were at least 7 million PBMCs. Trimming cost V 0 bases and J 3 bases, with 15 bases left between them. Germline CDR1 and CDR2: SGHRS and YFSETQ. CDR3 length: 17 amino acids. V is TRBV5-1 and J is TRBJ1-4; possibly TRBD1 for D (5 bases). This TCR was sampled from an elderly woman in good health. The sample was blood. The CDR3 is CASSLARGSFSNEKLFF. The CDR3 DNA sequence: TGCGCCAGCAGCTTGGCGAGGGGATCATTCTCTAATGAAAAACTGTTTTTT. The entire variable domain, with the rest obtained from reference TRBV5-1 and TRBJ1-4, is as follows: KAGVTQTPRYLIKTRGQQVTLSCSPISGHRSVSWYQQTPGQGLQFLFEYFSETQRNKGNFPGRFSGRQFSNSRSEMNVSTLELGDSALYLCASSLARGSFSNEKLFFGSGTQLSVL.